One sample yielded the 16 T cell receptor beta chains listed below, sequenced in a study of vaccination and CD4 T cells after COVID-19. Sequencing of the DNA from cultured CD4+ T cells was carried out with the Oncomine TCR Beta short-read assay. MiXCR, applied by TCRdb to the PCR reads, yields one record per CDR3 protein. The sample contains some 14,000 distinct CDR3 sequences, less than 50% of which appear only once. Treatment described: approximately 10-day PBMC culture with coronavirus spike peptide pools or control peptides (ViraFEST assay). Their antigens are not known. The sequenced material came from CD4+ T cells from blood, cultured in vitro. The receptors come from a human donor who had recovered from COVID-19.

This clonotype has just a few counts. The chain links TRBV19 to TRBJ2-7; 11 bases are a match to TRBD2. The CDR3 contains 14 residues. The V segment lost 4 bases and the J segment 2 bases; nucleotides outside the gene matches: 1. CDR1 LNHDA and CDR2 SQIVND come from the germline V gene (reference sequence). In DNA, the CDR3 is TGTGCCAGTAGTACTAGCGGGAGGACCTACGAGCAGTACTTC. Translation: CASSTSGRTYEQYF.

This clonotype was counted between two and nine times. This chain uses TRBV30 with TRBJ2-2; unclear D gene. There are 14 residues in the CDR3. The V gene lost 3 bases and the J gene lost 2 bases, with 10 bases spanning the gap. Germline-derived CDR1 and CDR2 are GTSNPN and SVGIG (reference sequence). CDR3 residues: CAWRRRTNTGELFF. The DNA for the CDR3 is TGTGCCTGGAGGCGACGGACCAACACCGGGGAGCTGTTTTTT.

This chain uses TRBV18 with TRBJ2-7; a possible D gene is TRBD2 (6 bases). The CDR3 length is 14 residues. Trimming removed 6 bases from V and 6 bases from J, with 18 bases in between. From germline, CDR1 is KGHSH and CDR2 LQKENI. The DNA of the CDR3 is TGTGCCAGCTCGCGCGGGACCGCCAGCTTCGAGCAGTACTTC. This sequence encodes CASSRGTASFEQYF.

V is TRBV20-1 and J is TRBJ2-1, with TRBD2 identical over 12 bases. Germline V lookup: CDR1 DFQATT, CDR2 SNEGSKA (reference sequence). V was clipped by 2 bases and J by 12 bases; unmatched bases: 5. This CDR3 region has 13 residues. In DNA form, the CDR3 reads TGCAGTGCTAGACTAGCGGGAGGGCCCCGGCAGTTCTTC. This translates into CSARLAGGPRQFF.

The chain carries TRBV20-1 and TRBJ1-1; 7 bases map to TRBD1. V was pared by 3 bases and J by 5 bases, with 6 bases of the junction left unmatched. CDR1 is DFQATT and CDR2 is SNEGSKA in the germline V gene (reference sequence). This CDR3 contains 13 residues. CDR3: CSARSGQLTEAFF. DNA for the CDR3: TGCAGTGCTAGGTCGGGACAGTTAACTGAAGCTTTCTTT.

The chain is built from TRBV20-1 and TRBJ1-3; D not certain. Trimming removed 4 bases from V and 0 bases from J, with 10 bases in between. The CDR3 runs 14 residues. In germline, CDR1 is DFQATT, CDR2 SNEGSKA (reference sequence). The CDR3 nucleotides read TGCAGTGCTACAGGCCGCTACTCTGGAAACACCATATATTTT. Translation: CSATGRYSGNTIYF.

V is TRBV6-1 and J is TRBJ2-3, with 11 nucleotides matching TRBD2. J gave up 1 base and V 6 bases, and 0 bases lay outside the gene matches. CDR3 size: 14 residues. Germline V gene sequence: CDR1 MNHNS, CDR2 SASEGT. CDR3 amino acids: CASRTSGGTDTQYF. In DNA, the CDR3 is TGTGCCAGCAGGACTAGCGGGGGCACAGATACGCAGTATTTT.

The J gene is TRBJ1-1, the V gene TRBV6-5; possible D gene TRBD1, 6 bases. The V end was cut by 2 bases, the J end by 6 bases, with 13 bases between. This CDR3 has 14 amino acids. Germline CDR1 MNHEY, CDR2 SVGAGI. The CDR3 DNA reads as TGTGCCAGCAGTTACAAGGGGGTCGGCTCTGAAGCTTTCTTT. This translates into CASSYKGVGSEAFF.

J is TRBJ1-3 and V is TRBV28, with 11 bases aligning to TRBD1. J lost 2 bases, V lost 4 bases, and 7 bases had no gene match. CDR1 and CDR2 (germline): MDHEN, SYDVKM. The length of the CDR3 is 17 residues. This CDR3 reads CASSSPGTGGPGNTIYF. DNA of the CDR3: TGTGCCAGCAGTTCCCCCGGGACAGGGGGGCCTGGAAACACCATATATTTT. The entire variable domain, with the rest obtained from reference TRBV28 and TRBJ1-3, is as follows: DVKVTQSSRYLVKRTGEKVFLECVQDMDHENMFWYRQDPGLGLRLIYFSYDVKMKEKGDIPEGYSVSREKKERFSLILESASTNQTSMYLCASSSPGTGGPGNTIYFGEGSWLTVV.

CDR3 in amino acids: CASSPLDRSDQPQHF. The CDR3 DNA follows: TGCGCCAGCAGCCCACTCGACAGGTCCGATCAGCCCCAGCATTTT. The chain carries TRBV4-1 and TRBJ1-5, with D perhaps TRBD1 (6 bases). V was shortened by 4 bases and J by 5 bases, with 15 bases between the two germline ends. The length of the CDR3 is 15 residues. Germline loops: CDR1 MGHRA, CDR2 YSYEKL.

This clonotype was counted a few times. The gene calls are TRBV10-2 and TRBJ2-1; D not resolved. This CDR3 spans 11 amino acids. Germline V gene sequence: CDR1 WSHSY, CDR2 SAAADI. V dropped 5 bases and J dropped 8 bases, with 7 bases sitting between them. The CDR3 spells CASSQVDEQFF. CDR3 bases: TGCGCCAGCAGTCAAGTTGATGAGCAGTTCTTC.

A few counts support this clonotype. J is TRBJ2-1 and V is TRBV20-1, with 13 bases that match TRBD2. V gave up 4 bases and J gave up 13 bases; unmatched junction bases: 10. The CDR3 length is 14 residues. Germline V gene data show CDR1 as DFQATT and CDR2 as SNEGSKA (reference sequence). The CDR3 sequence: CSATKSGTSGKQFF. CDR3 DNA: TGCAGTGCTACCAAGTCCGGGACTAGCGGGAAACAGTTCTTC.

V and J are TRBV5-6 and TRBJ2-2; 9 bases map to TRBD1. CDR1 is SGHDT, CDR2 YYEEEE, per germline. The CDR3 runs to 16 residues. J was trimmed by 3 bases and V by 0 bases; bases with no gene match: 3. In DNA, the CDR3 is TGTGCCAGCAGCTTGGCGGGACAGGGAGACACCGGGGAGCTGTTTTTT. Translating gives CASSLAGQGDTGELFF.

This chain uses TRBV7-8 with TRBJ2-3, with D uncertain. The CDR3 loop spans 14 amino acids. The ends were cut back, 4 bases at V and 2 bases at J, with 10 bases in the middle. The germline V gene has CDR1 SGHVS and CDR2 FQNEAQ. The CDR3 DNA is TGTGCCAGCAGCTCCCTAGGCAACACAGATACGCAGTATTTT. It is translated as CASSSLGNTDTQYF.

This clonotype was found a few times. The rearrangement links TRBV20-1 to TRBJ1-4, with 8 positions matching TRBD1. The V gene end was trimmed by 6 bases and the J gene end by 8 bases; junction bases not matched to a gene: 8. This CDR3 is 13 amino acids long. Looked up from germline, CDR1 is DFQATT and CDR2 is SNEGSKA (reference sequence). The CDR3 is CSAIQGGGEKLFF. The CDR3 DNA reads as TGCAGTGCCATACAGGGGGGTGGCGAAAAACTGTTTTTT.

The V call is TRBV15, the J call TRBJ1-2; D is ambiguous. Trimming took off 1 base at V and 7 bases at J, with 31 bases between the two ends. The V gene's germline CDR1 is LNHNV and CDR2 YYDKDF (reference sequence). The CDR3 is made up of 20 amino acids. The CDR3 reads CATSRVRVAADSPRRAGYTF. The CDR3, as DNA: TGTGCCACCAGCAGAGTCCGGGTTGCGGCAGATTCCCCGAGGAGAGCTGGCTACACCTTC.